This passage covers 15 T cell receptor beta chains from one sample sequenced in a study of cytomegalovirus exposure and HLA in healthy donors (dated by TCRdb to about 2017). Library method: the immunoSEQ multiplex PCR assay. Drawn from immuneACCESS, this table holds only the in-frame rearrangements with V and J called that TCRdb kept. Clones are partly lost; checked studies trace under half to an unresolved V gene and leave the rest unexplained. Across this sample there are 95,000 to 150,000 clones, with 95% to 96% seen only once. Clones ranked in the top ten supply 1.5% to 2% of the sample. The sequenced sample consisted of PBMCs. The receptors were gathered from a man in his late teens or twenties in good health and CMV-seronegative.

The rearrangement uses TRBV6-6 and TRBJ2-5; TRBD2 matches 13 bases. This CDR3 spans 15 amino acids. Germline values: CDR1 MNHNY, CDR2 SVGAGI (reference sequence). The V segment lost 6 bases and the J segment 4 bases; nucleotides outside the gene matches: 5. CDR3 sequence reads: CASSHGLAGVETQYF. CDR3 sequence (DNA): TGTGCCAGCAGCCACGGACTAGCGGGAGTAGAGACCCAGTACTTC.

The gene calls are TRBV7-2 and TRBJ2-7, with 12 bases identical to TRBD2. Germline values: CDR1 SGHTA, CDR2 FQGNSA. V gave up 5 bases and J gave up 1 base; unmatched junction bases: 3. CDR3 size: 15 residues. The CDR3 protein is CASSPGTSGSYEQYF. CDR3 DNA: TGTGCCAGCAGCCCCGGGACTAGCGGGTCCTACGAGCAGTACTTC.

The chain combines TRBV9 with TRBJ2-2; 7 bases agree with TRBD1. Germline V lookup: CDR1 SGDLS, CDR2 YYNGEE. The ends lost 3 bases at V and 6 bases at J; junction bases unmatched: 2. The CDR3 extends over 13 amino acids. The DNA for the CDR3 is TGTGCCAGCAGCGGCGGACAGGCCGGGGAGCTGTTTTTT. Translation gives CASSGGQAGELFF.

This clone was counted once. The chain recombines TRBV1 with TRBJ2-5; the table calls TRBD2, which could not be checked here. TRBV1 corresponds to a pseudogene. The CDR3 is 18 amino acids. CDR3 nucleotide sequence: TGCACCAGCAGCCGAGAATTTAGCGGGAGGGTGGGGAGAGAGACCCAGTACTTC. It specifies CTSSREFSGRVGRETQYF.

In its sample, this clone was seen once. The chain links TRBV5-1 to TRBJ2-5; D gene unclear. V was trimmed by 0 bases and J by 0 bases, leaving 9 bases between them. CDR3 length equals 15 residues. Germline V CDR1 and CDR2: SGHRS, YFSETQ. CDR3 sequence reads: CASSLVGANQETQYF. The CDR3 region has the DNA TGCGCCAGCAGCTTGGTAGGAGCAAACCAAGAGACCCAGTACTTC.

The V call is TRBV30, the J call TRBJ1-1; 8 bases map to TRBD1. Germline-derived CDR1 and CDR2 are GTSNPN and SVGIG (reference sequence). V shed 3 bases and J 1 base; nucleotides not matched to a gene: 4. The CDR3 extends over 14 amino acids. CDR3 sequence: CAWSQTGGNTEAFF. CDR3 bases: TGTGCCTGGAGCCAAACAGGGGGGAACACTGAAGCTTTCTTT.

In its sample, this clone was seen once. The chain combines TRBV7-2 with TRBJ2-5; D is possibly TRBD1 (6 bases). V was clipped by 1 base and J by 2 bases, with 8 bases between them. This CDR3 contains 14 residues. Per the germline V gene, CDR1 is SGHTA and CDR2 is FQGNSA. The CDR3: CASSLGGLQETQYF. The CDR3 nucleotides are TGTGCCAGCAGCTTAGGGGGGCTTCAAGAGACCCAGTACTTC.

The chain links TRBV5-1 to TRBJ1-6; TRBD1 matches 8 bases. Germline loops: CDR1 SGHRS, CDR2 YFSETQ. Losses at the gene ends were 4 bases for V and 10 bases for J; bases not matched to a gene: 7. This CDR3 has 14 amino acids. CDR3: CASSLTGGGSPLHF. The CDR3 DNA sequence: TGCGCCAGCAGCCTCACAGGGGGAGGCTCACCCCTCCACTTT.

The V call is TRBV30, the J call TRBJ2-5; 9 positions match TRBD2. The CDR3 runs 14 residues. Trimming removed 3 bases from V and 4 bases from J; junction bases left unmatched: 6. Germline lookup yields CDR1 GTSNPN and CDR2 SVGIG (reference sequence). The CDR3 sequence: CAWSWREGGETQYF. In DNA form, the CDR3 reads TGTGCCTGGAGCTGGCGGGAGGGTGGAGAGACCCAGTACTTC.

The V call is TRBV7-2, the J call TRBJ2-7; D is ambiguous. Trimming stripped 0 bases from V and 3 bases from J, with 9 bases between. Germline V CDR1 and CDR2: SGHTA, FQGNSA. The CDR3 sequence is 14 residues long. The CDR3 loop is CASSLATEFYEQYF. In nucleotides, the CDR3 is TGTGCCAGCAGCTTAGCCACAGAGTTCTACGAGCAGTACTTC. The full variable domain, in which reference TRBV7-2 and TRBJ2-7 provide the parts outside the CDR3, is GAGVSQSPSNKVTEKGKDVELRCDPISGHTALYWYRQSLGQGLEFLIYFQGNSAPDKSGLPSDRFSAERTGGSVSTLTIQRTQQEDSAVYLCASSLATEFYEQYFGPGTRLTVT.

This chain links TRBV19 with TRBJ2-6; 7 bases map to TRBD1. The germline V gene encodes CDR1 LNHDA and CDR2 SQIVND (reference sequence). J gave up 4 bases and V 5 bases, and 11 bases lay outside the gene matches. The CDR3 totals 17 residues. CDR3 region: CASSEGQLERGANVLTF. CDR3 bases: TGTGCCAGTAGTGAGGGACAGTTAGAAAGAGGGGCCAACGTCCTGACTTTC.

The chain couples TRBV19 to TRBJ2-7, with 8 bases lining up with TRBD1. After removal of 5 bases from V and 6 bases from J, the junction contained 9 bases not matched to a gene. The CDR3 runs 14 residues. The germline gives CDR1 LNHDA, CDR2 SQIVND (reference sequence). CDR3 coding DNA: TGTGCCAGTAGTTCGGGCAGGGGGCCTCTCGAGCAGTACTTC. Protein product: CASSSGRGPLEQYF.

This chain joins TRBV28 and TRBJ2-1; D not resolved. Looked up from germline, CDR1 is MDHEN and CDR2 is SYDVKM. The CDR3 has 17 amino acids. The CDR3 bases are TGTGGCACCAGCAGCGCGGTACGGGTAAGCTCCTACAATGAGCAGTTCTTC. It encodes CGTSSAVRVSSYNEQFF.

This rearrangement joins TRBV9 to TRBJ2-1; 8 bases are shared with TRBD2. The CDR3 extends over 17 amino acids. The germline CDR1 and CDR2 sequences are SGDLS and YYNGEE. The junction had 18 bases not matched to a gene; V was cut back by 4 bases and J by 9 bases. As DNA, the CDR3 is TGTGCCAGCAGCCTAGGGTGGCGGGAGGTCCTCCTGGGTGAGCAGTTCTTC. Translating gives CASSLGWREVLLGEQFF. The complete variable domain, with remaining parts taken from reference TRBV9 and TRBJ2-1, reads DSGVTQTPKHLITATGQRVTLRCSPRSGDLSVYWYQQSLDQGLQFLIQYYNGEERAKGNILERFSAQQFPDLHSELNLSSLELGDSALYFCASSLGWREVLLGEQFFGPGTRLTVL.

There are a few counts of this clone. This rearrangement joins TRBV5-1 to TRBJ2-2; maybe TRBD2 (6 bases). There are 17 residues in the CDR3. Between the trimmed V and J ends, which lost 3 bases and 0 bases, there was a span of 15 bases. The germline CDR1 and CDR2 sequences are SGHRS and YFSETQ. The chain's CDR3 is CASSSLGWGANTGELFF. The CDR3 nucleotides read TGCGCCAGCAGCTCCCTAGGATGGGGGGCGAACACCGGGGAGCTGTTTTTT.